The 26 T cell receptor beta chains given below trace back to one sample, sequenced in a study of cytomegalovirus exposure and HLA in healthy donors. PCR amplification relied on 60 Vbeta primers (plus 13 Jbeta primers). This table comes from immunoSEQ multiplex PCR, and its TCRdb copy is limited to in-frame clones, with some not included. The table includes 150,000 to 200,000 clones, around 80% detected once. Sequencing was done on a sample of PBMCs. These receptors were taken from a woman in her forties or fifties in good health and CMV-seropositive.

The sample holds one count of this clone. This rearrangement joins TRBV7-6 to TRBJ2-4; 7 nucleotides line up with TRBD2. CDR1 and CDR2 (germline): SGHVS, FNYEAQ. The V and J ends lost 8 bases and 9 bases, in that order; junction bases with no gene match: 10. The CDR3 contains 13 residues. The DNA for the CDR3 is TGTGCCAGCTCCCTCGGGGAGGGGAGCATTCAGTACTTC. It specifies CASSLGEGSIQYF.

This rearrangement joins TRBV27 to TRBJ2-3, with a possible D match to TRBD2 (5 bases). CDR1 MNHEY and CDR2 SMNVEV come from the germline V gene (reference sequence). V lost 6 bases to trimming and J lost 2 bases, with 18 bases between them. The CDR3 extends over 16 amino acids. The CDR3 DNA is TGTGCCAGCAGCCCCGCCGGGGTAAGGAACACAGATACGCAGTATTTT. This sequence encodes CASSPAGVRNTDTQYF.

Here the CDR3 DNA reads TGTGCCAGCAGCTATGGGAGCACTGAAGCTTTCTTT. Encoded protein: CASSYGSTEAFF. V gene TRBV5-4 combines with J gene TRBJ1-1, with no clear D. The V gene lost 3 bases and the J gene lost 4 bases, with 7 bases spanning the gap. This CDR3 has 12 amino acids. CDR1 is SGHNT and CDR2 is YYREEE in the germline V gene (reference sequence).

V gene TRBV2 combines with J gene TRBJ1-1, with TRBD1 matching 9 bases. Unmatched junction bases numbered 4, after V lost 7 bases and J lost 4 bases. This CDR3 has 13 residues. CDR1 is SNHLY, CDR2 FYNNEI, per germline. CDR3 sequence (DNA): TGTGCCAGCACGGAGGACAGGGGCACTGAAGCTTTCTTT. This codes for CASTEDRGTEAFF.

The CDR3 sequence is CASSQGVSAGELFF. CDR3 in DNA: TGCGCCAGCAGTCAGGGGGTCAGCGCCGGGGAGCTGTTTTTT. V is TRBV5-1 and J is TRBJ2-2, with 7 bases identical to TRBD1. CDR3 length equals 14 residues. Germline V lookup: CDR1 SGHRS, CDR2 YFSETQ. The V segment lost 5 bases and the J segment 6 bases; nucleotides outside the gene matches: 7.

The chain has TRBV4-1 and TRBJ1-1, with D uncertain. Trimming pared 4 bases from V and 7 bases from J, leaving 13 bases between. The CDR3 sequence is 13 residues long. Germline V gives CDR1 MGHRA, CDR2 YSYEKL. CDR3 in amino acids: CASSLVLEVEAFF. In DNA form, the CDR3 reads TGCGCCAGCAGCCTGGTCTTAGAGGTTGAAGCTTTCTTT.

The CDR3 sequence is CASSRRGFGHDEQFF. The CDR3 coding sequence is TGTGCCAGCAGCCGCCGGGGGTTCGGCCACGATGAGCAGTTCTTC. The rearrangement joins TRBV6-5 to TRBJ2-1; TRBD2 is a possible D gene (6 bases). Trimming cost V 6 bases and J 8 bases, with 20 bases left between them. The CDR3 covers 15 residues. From germline, CDR1 is MNHEY and CDR2 SVGAGI.

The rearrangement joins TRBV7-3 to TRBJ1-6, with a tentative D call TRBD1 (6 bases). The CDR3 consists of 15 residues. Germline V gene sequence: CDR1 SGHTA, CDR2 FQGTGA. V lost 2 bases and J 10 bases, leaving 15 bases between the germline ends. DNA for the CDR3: TGTGCCAGCAGCTTACAGTCAGGGGTCGGGTCACCCCTCCACTTT. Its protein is CASSLQSGVGSPLHF. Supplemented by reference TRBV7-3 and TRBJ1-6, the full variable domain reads GAGVSQTPSNKVTEKGKYVELRCDPISGHTALYWYRQSLGQGPEFLIYFQGTGAADDSGLPNDRFFAVRPEGSVSTLKIQRTERGDSAVYLCASSLQSGVGSPLHFGNGTRLTVT.

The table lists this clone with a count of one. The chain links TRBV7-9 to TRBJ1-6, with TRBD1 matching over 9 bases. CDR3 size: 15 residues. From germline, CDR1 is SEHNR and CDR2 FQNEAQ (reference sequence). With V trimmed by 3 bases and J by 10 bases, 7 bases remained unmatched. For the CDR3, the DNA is TGTGCCAGCAGCTTCGGGACAGGGATAGAGTCACCCCTCCACTTT. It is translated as CASSFGTGIESPLHF.

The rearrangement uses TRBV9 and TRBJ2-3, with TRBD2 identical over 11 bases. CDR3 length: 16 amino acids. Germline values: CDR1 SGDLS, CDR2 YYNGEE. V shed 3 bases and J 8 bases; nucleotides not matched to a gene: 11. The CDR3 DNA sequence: TGTGCCAGCAGCGGGGGACTAGCGGACGCCGGGGGTACGCAGTATTTT. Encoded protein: CASSGGLADAGGTQYF.

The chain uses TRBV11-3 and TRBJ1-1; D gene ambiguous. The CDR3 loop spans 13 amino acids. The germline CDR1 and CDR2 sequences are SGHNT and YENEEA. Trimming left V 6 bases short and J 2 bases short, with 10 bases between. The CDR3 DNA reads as TGTGCCAGCAGTTACGAGAGTAACACTGAAGCTTTCTTT. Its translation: CASSYESNTEAFF.

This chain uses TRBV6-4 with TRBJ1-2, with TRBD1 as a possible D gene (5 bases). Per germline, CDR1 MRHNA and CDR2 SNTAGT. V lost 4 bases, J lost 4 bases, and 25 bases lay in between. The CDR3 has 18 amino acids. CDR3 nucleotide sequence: TGTGCCAGCAGTGGGATAAAAATTGGGAACCAGGGCGCCTATGGCTACACCTTC. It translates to CASSGIKIGNQGAYGYTF.

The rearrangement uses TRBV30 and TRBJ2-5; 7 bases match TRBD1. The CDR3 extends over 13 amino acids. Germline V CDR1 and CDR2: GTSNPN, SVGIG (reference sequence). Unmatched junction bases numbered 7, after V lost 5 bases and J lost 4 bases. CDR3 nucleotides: TGTGCCTGGGACGCGACAGGGAGAGAGACCCAGTACTTC. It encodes CAWDATGRETQYF.

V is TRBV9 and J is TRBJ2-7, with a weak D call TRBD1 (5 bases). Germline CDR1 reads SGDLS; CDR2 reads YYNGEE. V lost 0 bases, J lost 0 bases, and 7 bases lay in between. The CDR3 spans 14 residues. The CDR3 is CASSVGGFSYEQYF. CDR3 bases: TGTGCCAGCAGCGTAGGGGGCTTCTCCTACGAGCAGTACTTC.

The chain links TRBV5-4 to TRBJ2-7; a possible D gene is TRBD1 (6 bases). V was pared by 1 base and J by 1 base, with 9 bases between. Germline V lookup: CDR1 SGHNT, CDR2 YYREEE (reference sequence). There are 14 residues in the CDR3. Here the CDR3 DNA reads TGTGCCAGCAGCTTGACAGGGTCTTCCTACGAGCAGTACTTC. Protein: CASSLTGSSYEQYF.

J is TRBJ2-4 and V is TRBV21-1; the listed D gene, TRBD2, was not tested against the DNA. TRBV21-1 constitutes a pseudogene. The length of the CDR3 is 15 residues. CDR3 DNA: TGTGCCAGCAGCGCCGGGGGGGGCAAAAAGAGCATTCAGTACTTC. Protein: CASSAGGGKKSIQYF.

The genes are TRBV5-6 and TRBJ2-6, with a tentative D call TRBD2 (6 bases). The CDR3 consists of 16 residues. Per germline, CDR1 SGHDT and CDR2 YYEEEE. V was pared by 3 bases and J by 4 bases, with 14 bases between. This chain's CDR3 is CASSYSGGYGANVLTF. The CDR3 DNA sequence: TGTGCCAGCAGCTACAGTGGAGGGTACGGGGCCAACGTCCTGACTTTC.

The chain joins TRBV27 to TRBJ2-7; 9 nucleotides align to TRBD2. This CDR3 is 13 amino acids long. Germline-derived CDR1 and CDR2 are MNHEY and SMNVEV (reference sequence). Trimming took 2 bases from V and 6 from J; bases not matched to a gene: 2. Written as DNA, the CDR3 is TGTGCCAGCAGTTTAGCGGGGGGGTTCGAGCAGTACTTC. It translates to CASSLAGGFEQYF.

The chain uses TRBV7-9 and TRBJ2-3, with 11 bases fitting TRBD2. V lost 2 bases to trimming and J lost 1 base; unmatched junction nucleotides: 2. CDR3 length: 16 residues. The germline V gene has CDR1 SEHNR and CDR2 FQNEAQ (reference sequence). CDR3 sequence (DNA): TGTGCCAGCAGCTTACAACTAGCGGGGGGCACAGATACGCAGTATTTT. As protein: CASSLQLAGGTDTQYF.

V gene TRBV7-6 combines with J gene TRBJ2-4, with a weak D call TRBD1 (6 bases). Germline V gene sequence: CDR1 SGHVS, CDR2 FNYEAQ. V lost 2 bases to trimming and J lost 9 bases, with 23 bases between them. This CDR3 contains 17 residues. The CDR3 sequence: CASSLRTRGPIQSIQYF. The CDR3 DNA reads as TGTGCCAGCAGCTTACGCACCAGGGGACCGATCCAAAGCATTCAGTACTTC.

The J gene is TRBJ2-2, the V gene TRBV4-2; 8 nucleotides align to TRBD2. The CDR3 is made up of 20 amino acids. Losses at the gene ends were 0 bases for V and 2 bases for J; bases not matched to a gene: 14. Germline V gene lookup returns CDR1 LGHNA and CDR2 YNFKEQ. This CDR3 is CASSQDQTAGAYTNTGELFF. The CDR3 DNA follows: TGTGCCAGCAGCCAAGACCAAACAGCGGGGGCCTACACTAACACCGGGGAGCTGTTTTTT.

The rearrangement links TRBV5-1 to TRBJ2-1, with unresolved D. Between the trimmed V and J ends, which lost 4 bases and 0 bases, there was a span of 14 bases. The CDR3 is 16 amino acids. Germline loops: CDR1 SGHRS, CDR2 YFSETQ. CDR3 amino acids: CASSPETRSSYNEQFF. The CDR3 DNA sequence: TGCGCCAGCAGCCCCGAGACCCGGAGCTCCTACAATGAGCAGTTCTTC.

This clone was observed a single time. The chain's CDR3 is CASSQGDRVGTYEQYF. The DNA of the CDR3 is TGCGCCAGCAGCCAGGGCGACAGGGTAGGTACCTACGAGCAGTACTTC. The rearrangement joins TRBV4-1 to TRBJ2-7; TRBD1 matches at 7 bases. The germline gives CDR1 MGHRA, CDR2 YSYEKL. The CDR3 is 16 residues long. The ends lost 3 bases at V and 2 bases at J; junction bases unmatched: 10.

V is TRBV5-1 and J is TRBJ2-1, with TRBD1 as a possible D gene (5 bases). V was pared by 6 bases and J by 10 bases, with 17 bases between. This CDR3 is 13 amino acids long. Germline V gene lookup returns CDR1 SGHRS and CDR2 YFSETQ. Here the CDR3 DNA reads TGCGCCAGCAAAACATTAGGTGGGGCGGAGCAGTTCTTC. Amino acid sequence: CASKTLGGAEQFF. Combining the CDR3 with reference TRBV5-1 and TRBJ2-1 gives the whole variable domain KAGVTQTPRYLIKTRGQQVTLSCSPISGHRSVSWYQQTPGQGLQFLFEYFSETQRNKGNFPGRFSGRQFSNSRSEMNVSTLELGDSALYLCASKTLGGAEQFFGPGTRLTVL.

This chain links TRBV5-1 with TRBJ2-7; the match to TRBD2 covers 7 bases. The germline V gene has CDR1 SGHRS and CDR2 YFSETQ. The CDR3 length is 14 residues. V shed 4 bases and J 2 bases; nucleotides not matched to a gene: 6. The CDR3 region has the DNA TGCGCCAGCAGCAGCGGGACGGCAGCCTACGAGCAGTACTTC. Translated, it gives CASSSGTAAYEQYF.

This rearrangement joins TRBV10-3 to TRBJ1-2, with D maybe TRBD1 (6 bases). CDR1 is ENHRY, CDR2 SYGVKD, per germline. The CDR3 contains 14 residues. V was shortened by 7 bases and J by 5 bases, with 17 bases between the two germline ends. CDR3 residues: CAITRPGRGYGYTF. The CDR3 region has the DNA TGTGCCATCACCCGACCCGGCAGGGGTTATGGCTACACCTTC.